Each of the 3 T cell receptor beta chains below was sequenced from the same sample in a study of breast tumors, draining lymph nodes, adjacent tissues. TCRdb analysed the multiplex PCR reads with MiXCR anew, one entry per CDR3 protein. Of roughly 130,000 distinct CDR3 sequences in the sample, 15% to 20% were seen once. Breast cancer patients provided tissue from their axillary draining lymph nodes. The sequenced sample consisted of axillary lymph node tissue. The receptors originated from a female donor with breast cancer. Some clones in this sample may be carry-over from other donors' samples.

This clonotype was picked up many times. The genes are TRBV3-1 and TRBJ1-5, with a tentative D call TRBD1 (6 bases). The CDR3 is made up of 14 amino acids. CDR1 and CDR2 from the germline V gene are LGHDT and YNNKEL (reference sequence). Trimming pared 2 bases from V and 5 bases from J, leaving 10 bases between. The CDR3 DNA is TGTGCCAGCAGCCAATACAGGGAGGATCAGCCCCAGCATTTT. Translating gives CASSQYREDQPQHF. Full variable domain (missing parts from reference TRBV3-1 and TRBJ1-5): DTAVSQTPKYLVTQMGNDKSIKCEQNLGHDTMYWYKQDSKKFLKIMFSYNNKELIINETVPNRFSPKSPDKAHLNLHINSLELGDSAVYFCASSQYREDQPQHFGDGTRLSIL.

This clonotype was detected many times. The chain carries TRBV19 and TRBJ2-2; TRBD1 might be the D (5 bases). The germline gives CDR1 LNHDA, CDR2 SQIVND (reference sequence). The germline V and J ends were trimmed by 11 bases and 3 bases, with 19 bases remaining between them. The CDR3 runs 15 residues. CDR3 DNA: TGTGCCGTTCAGGTCGGACACCAATACACCGGGGAGCTGTTTTTT. Protein sequence: CAVQVGHQYTGELFF.

This clonotype was detected many times. Sequence at one end of the junction differs from germline and may be a read error. The chain carries TRBV7-7 and TRBJ2-2, with D hard to call. The CDR3 runs 14 residues. CDR1 and CDR2 (germline): SSHAT, FNYEAQ (reference sequence). The CDR3 DNA follows: TGTGCTAGCAGCTTCGACGAGAACACCGGGGAGCTGTTTTTT. As protein: CASSFDENTGELFF.